This TCR beta chain derives from a study of regulatory T cells in long-lasting Graves disease. Study context: Antithyroid drugs had been taken under 3 months by newly diagnosed Graves' patients.

The CDR3 consists of 16 residues. CDR1 is SGHAT and CDR2 is FQNNGV in the germline V gene. J gave up 4 bases and V 7 bases, and 9 bases lay outside the gene matches. Assembly of TCR beta libraries relied on iRepertoire HTBI primers together with Arm-PCR of CDR3 regions. TCRdb re-called the multiplex PCR reads with MiXCR, one entry per CDR3 protein. The sample has around 400,000 distinct CDR3 sequences; 15% to 18% are singletons. This sample's time point: newly diagnosed GD, antithyroid drugs for less than 3 months. Scientists built the TCR library using RNA that was extracted from PBMCs. Per American Thyroid Association guidelines, Graves' disease was diagnosed. Patients hailed from an endocrinology department in Xi'an, China. This clonotype was seen ten or more times.

Sample: peripheral blood mononuclear cells (PBMCs), taken at new diagnosis, from a patient treated with antithyroid drugs. This chain joins TRBV11-2 and TRBJ2-5, with 13 bases lining up with TRBD2. The TCR was taken from a female donor with Graves disease. The CDR3, as DNA: TGTGCCAGCACCTCCCGGACTAGCGGGAGAATAGAGACCCAGTACTTC. Its protein is CASTSRTSGRIETQYF.